The TCR beta chain described here comes from a study of blood T cells in healthy people across ages. The CDR3 extends over 16 amino acids. Per the germline V gene, CDR1 is SGDLS and CDR2 is YYNGEE. V trimming: 0 bases; J trimming: 4 bases; junction bases outside the gene matches: 7. Details on this clonotype: As yet, its antigen is unknown.

Total RNA, at least 6 micrograms per sample, was extracted from PBMCs. Using a J-beta primer mix together with a sample-barcoded 5' primer, a second PCR was run for roughly 7 to 12 cycles. With 12 random nucleotides, a template-switch adaptor tagged each individual cDNA molecule. Paired-end reads containing CDR3 totaled no fewer than 3 million for each sample. TCRdb analysed the 5' RACE reads with MiXCR anew, one entry per CDR3 protein. The sample consists of 1.4 million or so distinct CDR3 sequences, approximately 43% of them appearing once. Whole-study findings and limits: Older age went with lower TCR beta diversity per million T cells, in a roughly linear way.

The clonotype comes from a woman aged 18-29 years in good health. Sequenced material: blood. V gene TRBV9 combines with J gene TRBJ2-3, with TRBD2 matching over 8 bases. CDR3 amino acids: CASSVAGGHSADTQYF. CDR3 nucleotide sequence: TGTGCCAGCAGCGTAGCGGGGGGGCATTCAGCAGATACGCAGTATTTT.